The 12 T cell receptor beta chains reported below all come from one sample, sequenced in a study of blood T cell repertoires in COVID-19. Produced via immunoSEQ multiplex PCR; TCRdb's table is partial and in-frame only. The sample lists roughly 73,000 clones, 81% occurring once. Sequenced input: peripheral blood. The receptor source for this set is a woman between 70 and 85 years old with acute or convalescent COVID-19.

The chain uses TRBV6-5 and TRBJ2-7; D is undetermined. The CDR3 contains 15 residues. V was cut by 0 bases and J by 2 bases, with 11 bases left in between. Per the germline V gene, CDR1 is MNHEY and CDR2 is SVGAGI. In DNA, the CDR3 is TGTGCCAGCAGTTACTCGACGACACCTCCCTACGAGCAGTACTTC. As protein: CASSYSTTPPYEQYF.

The chain recombines TRBV7-2 with TRBJ2-7; D possibly corresponds to TRBD1 (8 bases). V was trimmed by 6 bases and J by 1 base, leaving 13 bases between them. Germline assignment: CDR1 SGHTA and CDR2 FQGNSA. The CDR3 covers 14 residues. CDR3 region: CASSTGGGSYEQYF. In DNA form, the CDR3 reads TGTGCCAGCAGTACAGGGGGGGGATCCTACGAGCAGTACTTC.

This sequence joins TRBV5-4 and TRBJ2-1; 7 bases agree with TRBD1. This CDR3 has 14 amino acids. J lost 6 bases, V lost 4 bases, and 7 bases had no gene match. Germline V gene data show CDR1 as SGHNT and CDR2 as YYREEE (reference sequence). CDR3 sequence: CASSTRDSVNEQFF. In DNA, the CDR3 is TGTGCCAGCAGCACCCGGGACAGCGTCAATGAGCAGTTCTTC.

J is TRBJ2-7 and V is TRBV28, with D unclear. Trimming removed 6 bases from V and 0 bases from J, with 24 bases in between. Per germline, CDR1 MDHEN and CDR2 SYDVKM. The CDR3 sequence is 18 residues long. The chain's CDR3 is CASSPRVLPFFRSYEQYF. The CDR3 region has the DNA TGTGCCAGCAGCCCCCGGGTCCTACCTTTTTTTCGCTCCTACGAGCAGTACTTC.

The chain has TRBV27 and TRBJ2-3; 10 nucleotides align to TRBD2. The CDR3 sequence is 15 residues long. Germline CDR1 reads MNHEY; CDR2 reads SMNVEV (reference sequence). The ends lost 6 bases at V and 6 bases at J; junction bases unmatched: 9. Written as DNA, the CDR3 is TGTGCCAGCAGCGGACTAGCGGCTTTAGAGGATACGCAGTATTTT. Its translation: CASSGLAALEDTQYF.

The chain recombines TRBV7-9 with TRBJ1-4; maybe TRBD1 (5 bases). Trimming cost V 2 bases and J 4 bases, with 20 bases left between them. From germline, CDR1 is SEHNR and CDR2 FQNEAQ (reference sequence). The length of the CDR3 is 18 residues. DNA for the CDR3: TGTGCCAGCAGCTTAAGTCTCCGCCCTGGGGCAGTTAATGAAAAACTGTTTTTT. Translated: CASSLSLRPGAVNEKLFF.

This clone was recorded a few times. This rearrangement joins TRBV19 to TRBJ1-6; a weak D match, TRBD1 (6 bases). The CDR3 has 17 residues. CDR1 is LNHDA, CDR2 SQIVND, per germline (reference sequence). Trimming removed 6 bases from V and 2 bases from J, with 17 bases in between. The CDR3 DNA reads TGTGCCAGTAGCAAGGGGGGGACCAGCACCTATAATTCACCCCTCCACTTT. Its translation is CASSKGGTSTYNSPLHF.

This chain joins TRBV28 and TRBJ2-7, with 10 bases aligning to TRBD2. J lost 2 bases, V lost 5 bases, and 6 bases had no gene match. The CDR3 spans 15 residues. The germline CDR1 and CDR2 sequences are MDHEN and SYDVKM. In DNA form, the CDR3 reads TGTGCCAGCAGTCCCCGACTAGCGGGTACCTACGAGCAGTACTTC. As protein: CASSPRLAGTYEQYF. Drawing the rest from reference TRBV28 and TRBJ2-7, the complete variable domain is DVKVTQSSRYLVKRTGEKVFLECVQDMDHENMFWYRQDPGLGLRLIYFSYDVKMKEKGDIPEGYSVSREKKERFSLILESASTNQTSMYLCASSPRLAGTYEQYFGPGTRLTVT.

The chain links TRBV28 to TRBJ1-4; possible D gene TRBD1, 5 bases. Trimming removed 3 bases at V and 5 bases at J, with 10 bases between. Germline V CDR1 and CDR2: MDHEN, SYDVKM. There are 14 residues in the CDR3. The CDR3 sequence is CASSFSSGNEKLFF. In nucleotides, the CDR3 is TGTGCCAGCAGTTTCTCGTCAGGGAATGAAAAACTGTTTTTT.

The V and J genes are TRBV6-5 and TRBJ2-1; 8 nucleotides agree with TRBD2. The CDR3 length is 15 residues. V trimming: 4 bases; J trimming: 2 bases; junction bases outside the gene matches: 4. CDR1 and CDR2 (germline): MNHEY, SVGAGI. Here the CDR3 reads CASSLLAGPYNEQFF. For the CDR3, the DNA is TGTGCCAGCAGTTTATTAGCGGGGCCCTACAATGAGCAGTTCTTC.

This chain joins TRBV28 and TRBJ2-2; D is unclear. Trimming removed 3 bases from V and 1 base from J, with 3 bases in between. Germline lookup yields CDR1 MDHEN and CDR2 SYDVKM. The CDR3 has 13 residues. The CDR3 region is CASSFMNTGELFF. CDR3 nucleotide sequence: TGTGCCAGCAGTTTTATGAACACCGGGGAGCTGTTTTTT.

Details on this clone: A junction boundary mismatches the germline segment, possibly from a read error. The rearrangement uses TRBV6-5 and TRBJ1-3; D is undetermined. Germline loops: CDR1 MNHEY, CDR2 SVGAGI. The CDR3 sequence is 13 residues long. The CDR3 is CASSDSVGNTIYF. The CDR3 nucleotides read TGTGCCAGCAGTGACTCGGTCGGGAACACCATATATTTT.